This TCR beta chain came from a study of cytomegalovirus exposure and HLA in healthy donors. Germline V lookup: CDR1 GTSNPN, CDR2 SVGIG (reference sequence). The CDR3 spans 14 residues. V trimming: 4 bases; J trimming: 5 bases; junction bases outside the gene matches: 5. Primers for the PCR totalled 60 Vbeta and 13 Jbeta. The repertoire was sequenced with immunoSEQ multiplex PCR; TCRdb's copy has only in-frame clones and lacks some. This sample has some 130,000 clones, with about three fifths found just once. Input material: PBMCs. The chain recombines TRBV30 with TRBJ1-4, with 9 nucleotides matching TRBD1. The clonotype comes from a man aged 40-49 years in good health and CMV-seropositive. CDR3 residues: CAWNPGTGNEKLFF. The DNA of the CDR3 is TGTGCCTGGAATCCCGGGACAGGGAATGAAAAACTGTTTTTT.